Sequencing of this T cell receptor beta chain was carried out in a study of OX40 agonist ivuxolimab in advanced cancers. Produced via immunoSEQ multiplex PCR; TCRdb's table is partial and in-frame only. The table lists 20,000 to 30,000 clones, about 87% of them singletons. The table lists this clone with a few counts. Trimming removed 1 base from V and 3 bases from J, with 4 bases in between. The CDR3 extends over 13 amino acids. In germline, CDR1 is SGHVS, CDR2 FNYEAQ. This chain connects TRBV7-6 to TRBJ1-5; no reliable D call. The sequence came from an adult with an advanced solid tumor such as melanoma, head and neck, liver or kidney cancer. Sequenced material: CD4+ or CD8+ T cells sorted from blood, taken in a trial of the OX40 agonist ivuxolimab. CDR3 region: CASSLEDNQPQHF. In nucleotides, the CDR3 is TGTGCCAGCAGCTTAGAGGACAATCAGCCCCAGCATTTT.